This TCR beta chain appears in the sequencing data of a study of shared clonotypes between healthy human individuals. Naivety among CD8 cells was defined by CD45RO negativity and positive CCR7 selection, thereby excluding terminally differentiated effector memory CD45RA+ cells. In the original processing: There were no quality scores in the junction-only immunoSEQ sequences, so filtering differed. Method: immunoSEQ multiplex PCR; TCRdb's copy keeps in-frame clones and lacks some. V and J calls and clone size are copied from that table; D and trimming were computed from the DNA. The sample consists of some 2 million clones, roughly 94% of them appearing once. Germline CDR1 reads MDHEN; CDR2 reads SYDVKM. V lost 5 bases and J lost 2; bases outside the gene matches: 11. This CDR3 region has 16 residues.

This clonotype originated in a man aged 18-30 years in good health. The chain employs TRBV28 and TRBJ2-5; 7 bases are shared with TRBD2. The sample consisted of naive CD8+ T cells sorted from blood. The CDR3 sequence: CASSLTGEGFQETQYF. The CDR3 nucleotides are TGTGCCAGCAGTCTAACCGGGGAGGGTTTTCAAGAGACCCAGTACTTC.